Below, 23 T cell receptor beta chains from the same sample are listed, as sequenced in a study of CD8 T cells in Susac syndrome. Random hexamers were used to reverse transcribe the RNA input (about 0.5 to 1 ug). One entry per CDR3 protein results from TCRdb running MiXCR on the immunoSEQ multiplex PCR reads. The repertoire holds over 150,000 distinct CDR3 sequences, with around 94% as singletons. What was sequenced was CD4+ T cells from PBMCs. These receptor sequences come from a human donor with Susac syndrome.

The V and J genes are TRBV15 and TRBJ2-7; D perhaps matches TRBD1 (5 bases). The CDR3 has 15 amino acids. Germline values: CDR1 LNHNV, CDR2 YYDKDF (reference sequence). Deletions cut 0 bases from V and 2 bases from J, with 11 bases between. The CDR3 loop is CATSRDRGTTYEQYF. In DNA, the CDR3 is TGTGCCACCAGCAGAGATAGGGGAACCACCTACGAGCAGTACTTC.

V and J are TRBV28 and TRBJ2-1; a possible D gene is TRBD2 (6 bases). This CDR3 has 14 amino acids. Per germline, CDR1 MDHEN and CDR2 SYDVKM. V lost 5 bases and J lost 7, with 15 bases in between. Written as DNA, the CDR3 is TGTGCCAGCAGTCTCCCGACTAGAAATAATGAGCAGTTCTTC. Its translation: CASSLPTRNNEQFF.

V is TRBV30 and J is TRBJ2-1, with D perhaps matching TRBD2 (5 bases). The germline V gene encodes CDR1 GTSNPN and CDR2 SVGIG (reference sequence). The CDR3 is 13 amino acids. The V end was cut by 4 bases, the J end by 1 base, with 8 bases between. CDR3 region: CAWNPGSYNEQFF. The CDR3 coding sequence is TGTGCCTGGAACCCGGGATCCTACAATGAGCAGTTCTTC.

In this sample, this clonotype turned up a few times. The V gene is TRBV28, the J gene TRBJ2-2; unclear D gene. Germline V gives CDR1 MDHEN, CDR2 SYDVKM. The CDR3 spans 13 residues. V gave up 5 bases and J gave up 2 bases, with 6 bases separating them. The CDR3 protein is CASSPTNTGELFF. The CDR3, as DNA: TGTGCCAGCAGTCCGACAAACACCGGGGAGCTGTTTTTT.

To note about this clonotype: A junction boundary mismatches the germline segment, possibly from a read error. CDR3 sequence (DNA): TGTGCTAGCAGTAGTTCAGGGGCCAACGTCCTGACTTTC. This gives the protein CASSSSGANVLTF. The chain recombines TRBV7-7 with TRBJ2-6, with unresolved D. Germline CDR1 reads SSHAT; CDR2 reads FNYEAQ (reference sequence). The CDR3 consists of 13 residues.

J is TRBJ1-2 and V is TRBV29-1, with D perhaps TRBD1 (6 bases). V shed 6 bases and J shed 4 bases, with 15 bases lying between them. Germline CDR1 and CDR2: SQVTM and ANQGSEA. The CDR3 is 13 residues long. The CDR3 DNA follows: TGCAGCGTAAAGGGGGTGCTCCTCTATGGCTACACCTTC. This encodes CSVKGVLLYGYTF.

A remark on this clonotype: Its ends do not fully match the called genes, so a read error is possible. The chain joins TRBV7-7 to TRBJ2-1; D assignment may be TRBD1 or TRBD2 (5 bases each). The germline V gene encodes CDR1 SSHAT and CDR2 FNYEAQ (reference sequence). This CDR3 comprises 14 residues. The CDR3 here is CASSLGRGDNEQFF. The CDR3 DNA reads TGTGCTAGCAGCTTAGGCCGAGGGGACAATGAGCAGTTCTTC.

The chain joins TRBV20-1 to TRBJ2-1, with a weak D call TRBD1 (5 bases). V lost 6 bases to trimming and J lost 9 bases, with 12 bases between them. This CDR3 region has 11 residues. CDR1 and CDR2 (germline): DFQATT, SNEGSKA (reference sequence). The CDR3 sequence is CSATRVGEQFF. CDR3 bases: TGCAGTGCCACCAGGGTCGGTGAGCAGTTCTTC.

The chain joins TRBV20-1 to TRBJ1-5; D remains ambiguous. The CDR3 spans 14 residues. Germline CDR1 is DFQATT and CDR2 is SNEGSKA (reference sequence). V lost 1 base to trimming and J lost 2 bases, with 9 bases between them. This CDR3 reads CSARGGYGNQPQHF. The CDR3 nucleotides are TGCAGTGCTAGAGGGGGATACGGCAATCAGCCCCAGCATTTT.

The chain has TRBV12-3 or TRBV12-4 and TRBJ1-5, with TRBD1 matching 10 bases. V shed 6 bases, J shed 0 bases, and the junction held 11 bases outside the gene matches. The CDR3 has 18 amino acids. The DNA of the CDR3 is TGTGCCAGCAGGATGGACAGGGGGGAACGTTATAGCAATCAGCCCCAGCATTTT. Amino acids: CASRMDRGERYSNQPQHF.

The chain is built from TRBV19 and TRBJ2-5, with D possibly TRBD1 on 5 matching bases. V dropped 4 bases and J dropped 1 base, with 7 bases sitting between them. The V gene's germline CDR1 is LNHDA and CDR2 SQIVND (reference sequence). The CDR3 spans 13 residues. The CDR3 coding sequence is TGTGCCAGTAGTAAGGGGTCCCAAGAGACCCAGTACTTC. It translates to CASSKGSQETQYF.

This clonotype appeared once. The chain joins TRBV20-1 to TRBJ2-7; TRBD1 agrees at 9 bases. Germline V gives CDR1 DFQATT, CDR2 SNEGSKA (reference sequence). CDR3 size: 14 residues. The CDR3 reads CSGTFTGGAGEQYF. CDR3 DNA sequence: TGCAGCGGTACCTTCACAGGGGGCGCGGGGGAGCAGTACTTC.

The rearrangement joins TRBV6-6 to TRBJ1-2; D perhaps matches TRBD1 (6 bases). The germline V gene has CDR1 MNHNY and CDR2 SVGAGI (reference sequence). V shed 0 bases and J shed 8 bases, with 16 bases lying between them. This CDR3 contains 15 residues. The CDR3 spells CASSYSRDTTRGYTF. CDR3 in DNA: TGTGCCAGCAGTTACTCGAGGGACACGACGAGGGGCTACACCTTC.

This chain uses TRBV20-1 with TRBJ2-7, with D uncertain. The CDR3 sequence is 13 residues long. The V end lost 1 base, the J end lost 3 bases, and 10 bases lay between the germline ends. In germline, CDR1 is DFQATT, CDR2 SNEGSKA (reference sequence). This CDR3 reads CSARGSRSYEQYF. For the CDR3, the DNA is TGCAGTGCTAGAGGTTCCCGGAGCTACGAGCAGTACTTC.

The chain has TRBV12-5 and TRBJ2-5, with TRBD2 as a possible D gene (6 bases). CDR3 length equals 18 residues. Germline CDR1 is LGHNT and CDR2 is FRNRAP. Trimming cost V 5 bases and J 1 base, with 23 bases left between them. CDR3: CASGNRGSSSSPQETQYF. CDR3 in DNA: TGTGCTAGTGGTAACCGGGGGTCCTCATCTTCCCCCCAAGAGACCCAGTACTTC.

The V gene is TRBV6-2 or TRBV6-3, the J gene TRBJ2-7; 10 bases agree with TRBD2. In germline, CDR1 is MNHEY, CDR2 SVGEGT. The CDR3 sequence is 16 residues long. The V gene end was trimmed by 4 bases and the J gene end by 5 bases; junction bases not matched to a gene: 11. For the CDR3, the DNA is TGTGCCAGCAGTTCCCTGGGACTAGCGAGTAGGAACGAGCAGTACTTC. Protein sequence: CASSSLGLASRNEQYF.

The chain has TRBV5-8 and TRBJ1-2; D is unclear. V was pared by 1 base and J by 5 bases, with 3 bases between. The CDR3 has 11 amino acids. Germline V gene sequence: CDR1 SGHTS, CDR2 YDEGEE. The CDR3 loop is CASSLWYGYTF. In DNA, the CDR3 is TGTGCCAGCAGCTTGTGGTATGGCTACACCTTC.

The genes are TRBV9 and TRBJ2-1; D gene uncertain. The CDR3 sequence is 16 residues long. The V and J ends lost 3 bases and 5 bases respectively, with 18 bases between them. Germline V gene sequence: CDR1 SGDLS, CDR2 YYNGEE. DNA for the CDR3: TGTGCCAGCAGCGCCCTGACTGGAGAGCTCCACAATGAGCAGTTCTTC. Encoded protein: CASSALTGELHNEQFF.

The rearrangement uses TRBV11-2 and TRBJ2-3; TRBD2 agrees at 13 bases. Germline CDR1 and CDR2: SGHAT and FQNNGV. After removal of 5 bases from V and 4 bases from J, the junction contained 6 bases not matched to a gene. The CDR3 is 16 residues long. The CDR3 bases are TGTGCCAGCAGCATCCGACTAGCGGGAGGTTCAGATACGCAGTATTTT. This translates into CASSIRLAGGSDTQYF.

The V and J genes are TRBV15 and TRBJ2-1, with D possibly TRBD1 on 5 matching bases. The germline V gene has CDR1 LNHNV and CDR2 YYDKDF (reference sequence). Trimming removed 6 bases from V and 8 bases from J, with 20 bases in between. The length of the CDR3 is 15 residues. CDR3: CATSWKGAGGDEQFF. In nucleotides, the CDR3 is TGTGCCACCAGTTGGAAAGGGGCTGGTGGCGATGAGCAGTTCTTC.

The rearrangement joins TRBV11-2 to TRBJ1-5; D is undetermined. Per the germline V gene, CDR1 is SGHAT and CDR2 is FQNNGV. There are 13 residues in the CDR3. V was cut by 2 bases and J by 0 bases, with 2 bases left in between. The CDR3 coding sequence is TGTGCCAGCAGCTTATTTAGCAATCAGCCCCAGCATTTT. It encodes CASSLFSNQPQHF.

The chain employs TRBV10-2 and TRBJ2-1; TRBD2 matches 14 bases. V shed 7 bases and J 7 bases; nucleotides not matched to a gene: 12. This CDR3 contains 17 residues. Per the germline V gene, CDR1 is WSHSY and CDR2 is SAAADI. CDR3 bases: TGCGCCAGCACTATGGGACTAGCGGGAGCCACGGGAAATGAGCAGTTCTTC. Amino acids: CASTMGLAGATGNEQFF.

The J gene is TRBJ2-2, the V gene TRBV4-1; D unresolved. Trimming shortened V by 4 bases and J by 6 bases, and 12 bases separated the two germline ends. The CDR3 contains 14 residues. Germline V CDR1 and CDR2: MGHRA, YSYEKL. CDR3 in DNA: TGCGCCAGCAGCCCCTTCGAAATCTCCGGGGAGCTGTTTTTT. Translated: CASSPFEISGELFF.